What follows are 23 T cell receptor beta chains derived from one specimen sequenced in a study of control samples from healthy donors and cancer patients. TCRdb keeps only in-frame clones here, not all; method: immunoSEQ multiplex PCR. The profile shows 350,000 to 450,000 clones, 90% of them singletons. The sample taken for sequencing was PBMCs. All receptors come from a man in his forties with head and neck cancer.

The CDR3 DNA is TGCGCCAGCAGCATCCCGAGCACAGATACGCAGTATTTT. Translation: CASSIPSTDTQYF. The V and J genes are TRBV5-1 and TRBJ2-3; no firm D call. CDR1 is SGHRS and CDR2 is YFSETQ in the germline V gene. Trimming pared 4 bases from V and 0 bases from J, leaving 6 bases between. The length of the CDR3 is 13 residues.

This chain connects TRBV27 to TRBJ2-7; D may be TRBD1 (6 bases). The V end lost 6 bases, the J end lost 0 bases, and 12 bases lay between the germline ends. The germline V gene encodes CDR1 MNHEY and CDR2 SMNVEV (reference sequence). The length of the CDR3 is 14 residues. Written as DNA, the CDR3 is TGTGCCAGCAGGGCTCAGGGGTTCTCCTACGAGCAGTACTTC. The encoded protein is CASRAQGFSYEQYF.

This sequence joins TRBV4-3 and TRBJ2-1, with 8 bases matching TRBD2. Per the germline V gene, CDR1 is LGHNA and CDR2 is YSLEER. This CDR3 is 16 amino acids long. The junction had 4 bases not matched to a gene; V was cut back by 0 bases and J by 3 bases. DNA for the CDR3: TGCGCCAGCAGCCAAGATTTTAGCGGGGTCTACAATGAGCAGTTCTTC. It translates to CASSQDFSGVYNEQFF.

This clone was seen a few times. The chain links TRBV11-2 to TRBJ2-5; D is unresolved. The V gene's germline CDR1 is SGHAT and CDR2 FQNNGV. The germline V and J ends were trimmed by 1 base and 4 bases, with 13 bases remaining between them. CDR3 size: 15 residues. In DNA, the CDR3 is TGTGCCAGCAGCTTAGGTTGGCATTCCGGAGAGACCCAGTACTTC. This gives the protein CASSLGWHSGETQYF.

The chain has TRBV27 and TRBJ1-2; D possibly corresponds to TRBD1 (6 bases). The V end lost 7 bases, the J end lost 8 bases, and 14 bases lay between the germline ends. Germline values: CDR1 MNHEY, CDR2 SMNVEV (reference sequence). The CDR3 length is 12 residues. The CDR3, as DNA: TGTGCCAGCACCGATTACAGGGCCGGCTACACCTTC. As protein: CASTDYRAGYTF.

V usage is TRBV4-3 and J usage is TRBJ1-4; 7 bases are a match to TRBD1. The CDR3 loop spans 16 amino acids. Losses at the gene ends were 4 bases for V and 7 bases for J; bases not matched to a gene: 12. The V gene's germline CDR1 is LGHNA and CDR2 YSLEER. CDR3: CASSPKGAAGTEKLFF. The CDR3 DNA reads TGCGCCAGCAGCCCTAAGGGGGCCGCGGGGACTGAAAAACTGTTTTTT.

The genes are TRBV29-1 and TRBJ2-7, with D possibly called TRBD1 or TRBD2 (6 bases each). V was trimmed by 4 bases and J by 5 bases, leaving 12 bases between them. Per germline, CDR1 SQVTM and CDR2 ANQGSEA. This CDR3 region has 12 residues. The CDR3 here is CSVVGGADEQYF. CDR3 DNA sequence: TGCAGCGTTGTGGGGGGCGCAGACGAGCAGTACTTC.

This chain joins TRBV4-2 and TRBJ1-5, with 7 positions matching TRBD1. Per the germline V gene, CDR1 is LGHNA and CDR2 is YNFKEQ. V lost 7 bases and J lost 1; bases outside the gene matches: 13. The CDR3 has 17 amino acids. Here the CDR3 reads CASTLGGGGESNQPQHF. CDR3 nucleotides: TGTGCCAGCACCCTAGGGGGCGGGGGTGAAAGCAATCAGCCCCAGCATTTT.

J is TRBJ1-3 and V is TRBV6-5; 8 nucleotides align to TRBD1. The CDR3 consists of 14 residues. CDR1 is MNHEY and CDR2 is SVGAGI in the germline V gene. J lost 3 bases, V lost 8 bases, and 6 bases had no gene match. CDR3 residues: CASADRGSGNTIYF. DNA for the CDR3: TGTGCCAGCGCAGACAGGGGTAGTGGAAACACCATATATTTT.

The chain employs TRBV11-2 and TRBJ2-1; the D is unclear. Germline lookup yields CDR1 SGHAT and CDR2 FQNNGV. The CDR3 runs to 14 residues. The germline V and J ends were trimmed by 0 bases and 5 bases, with 8 bases remaining between them. CDR3 loop: CASSLEFVNNEQFF. Here the CDR3 DNA reads TGTGCCAGCAGCTTAGAATTCGTCAACAATGAGCAGTTCTTC.

This clone is a singleton in its sample. This chain uses TRBV10-3 with TRBJ2-3; D is unclear. V lost 2 bases and J lost 5, with 8 bases in between. Germline V gene lookup returns CDR1 ENHRY and CDR2 SYGVKD. The CDR3 is 13 amino acids. The CDR3 nucleotides read TGTGCCATCAGTGAGAGTGTACAAGATACGCAGTATTTT. It encodes CAISESVQDTQYF.

This chain uses TRBV6-6 with TRBJ2-7, with a tentative D call TRBD1 (6 bases). The V end was cut by 4 bases, the J end by 1 base, with 14 bases between. The CDR3 loop spans 15 amino acids. From germline, CDR1 is MNHNY and CDR2 SVGAGI (reference sequence). CDR3 sequence: CASSFGTPESYEQYF. The CDR3 DNA sequence: TGTGCCAGCAGTTTTGGGACACCCGAATCCTACGAGCAGTACTTC.

The chain combines TRBV4-3 with TRBJ1-2; 12 nucleotides line up with TRBD1. The CDR3 sequence is 14 residues long. Germline CDR1 reads LGHNA; CDR2 reads YSLEER. Trimming removed 1 base from V and 8 bases from J; junction bases left unmatched: 2. This chain's CDR3 is CASSQGDRGRGYTF. The CDR3 bases are TGCGCCAGCAGCCAAGGGGACAGGGGGCGCGGCTACACCTTC.

CDR3 DNA sequence: TGCGCCAGCAGCCGGGTCCTTACCCCCTTCGAGCAGTACTTC. Its translation: CASSRVLTPFEQYF. The chain links TRBV4-1 to TRBJ2-7; unclear D gene. Looked up from germline, CDR1 is MGHRA and CDR2 is YSYEKL. This CDR3 is built from 14 residues. The V end was cut by 4 bases, the J end by 6 bases, with 16 bases between.

The V gene is TRBV6-5, the J gene TRBJ1-2; 8 nucleotides line up with TRBD1. The CDR3 covers 16 residues. V shed 0 bases, J shed 4 bases, and the junction held 7 bases outside the gene matches. Germline CDR1 and CDR2: MNHEY and SVGAGI. This CDR3 is CASSYSSGGAGYGYTF. The CDR3 DNA is TGTGCCAGCAGTTACTCATCAGGGGGCGCGGGCTATGGCTACACCTTC.

This clone was picked up a small number of times. V and J are TRBV10-3 and TRBJ2-3, with no clear D. Trimming took off 4 bases at V and 4 bases at J, with 12 bases between the two ends. CDR1 is ENHRY, CDR2 SYGVKD, per germline. This CDR3 region has 14 residues. CDR3 loop: CAISGPRIADTQYF. The CDR3 bases are TGTGCCATCAGTGGACCACGGATCGCAGATACGCAGTATTTT.

V gene TRBV15 combines with J gene TRBJ1-2; the D is unclear. Trimming removed 6 bases at V and 2 bases at J, with 10 bases between. CDR3 length equals 13 residues. The germline V gene has CDR1 LNHNV and CDR2 YYDKDF (reference sequence). CDR3 in amino acids: CATRVGGNYGYTF. CDR3 nucleotide sequence: TGTGCCACCAGAGTCGGAGGGAACTATGGCTACACCTTC.

This clone has only a few counts. Additional DNA sequences in this sample encode the identical CDR3. The chain carries TRBV27 and TRBJ1-5, with 7 bases lining up with TRBD1. Looked up from germline, CDR1 is MNHEY and CDR2 is SMNVEV (reference sequence). J lost 0 bases, V lost 5 bases, and 4 bases had no gene match. The CDR3 length is 15 residues. Here the CDR3 DNA reads TGTGCCAGCAGTCCTAACAGGGGTAGCAATCAGCCCCAGCATTTT. Its translation is CASSPNRGSNQPQHF.

The chain uses TRBV28 and TRBJ1-2; the match to TRBD1 covers 8 bases. CDR3 length: 14 amino acids. V dropped 11 bases and J dropped 1; count of bases not matched to a gene: 9. The germline CDR1 and CDR2 sequences are MDHEN and SYDVKM. The CDR3 loop is CAVTGGGFNYGYTF. The CDR3 DNA is TGTGCCGTAACAGGGGGAGGGTTTAACTATGGCTACACCTTC.

This clone was observed a handful of times. This rearrangement joins TRBV19 to TRBJ2-7; D unresolved. V gave up 6 bases and J gave up 1 base, with 19 bases separating them. The germline V gene encodes CDR1 LNHDA and CDR2 SQIVND (reference sequence). The CDR3 runs to 16 residues. The CDR3, as DNA: TGTGCCAGTAGCTTGGCAGCTATATCTCTTTCCTACGAGCAGTACTTC. Encoded protein: CASSLAAISLSYEQYF.

This clone came up once. The V and J genes are TRBV6-6 and TRBJ2-7; 15 nucleotides align to TRBD2. The CDR3 runs to 18 residues. CDR1 and CDR2 (germline): MNHNY, SVGAGI (reference sequence). Losses at the gene ends were 5 bases for V and 2 bases for J; bases not matched to a gene: 10. The CDR3 sequence: CASSPGLAGGRSAYEQYF. The CDR3 DNA reads TGTGCCAGCAGTCCCGGACTAGCGGGGGGGAGGAGTGCCTACGAGCAGTACTTC.

This chain links TRBV6-5 with TRBJ2-7; D remains unclear. Deletions cut 6 bases from V and 0 bases from J, with 3 bases between. Looked up from germline, CDR1 is MNHEY and CDR2 is SVGAGI. The CDR3 totals 11 residues. The CDR3 sequence is CASRSSYEQYF. The DNA of the CDR3 is TGTGCCAGCAGATCCTCCTACGAGCAGTACTTC.

The chain is built from TRBV7-3 and TRBJ2-1, with TRBD2 matching over 11 bases. The V and J ends lost 1 base and 2 bases, in that order; junction bases with no gene match: 13. Germline-derived CDR1 and CDR2 are SGHTA and FQGTGA. The CDR3 totals 20 residues. The DNA of the CDR3 is TGTGCCAGCAGCTTAATGGCCGGGACTAGCGGTCAAGGTGCCTACAATGAGCAGTTCTTC. Translating it yields CASSLMAGTSGQGAYNEQFF. Full variable domain (remainder filled in from reference TRBV7-3 and TRBJ2-1): GAGVSQTPSNKVTEKGKYVELRCDPISGHTALYWYRQSLGQGPEFLIYFQGTGAADDSGLPNDRFFAVRPEGSVSTLKIQRTERGDSAVYLCASSLMAGTSGQGAYNEQFFGPGTRLTVL.